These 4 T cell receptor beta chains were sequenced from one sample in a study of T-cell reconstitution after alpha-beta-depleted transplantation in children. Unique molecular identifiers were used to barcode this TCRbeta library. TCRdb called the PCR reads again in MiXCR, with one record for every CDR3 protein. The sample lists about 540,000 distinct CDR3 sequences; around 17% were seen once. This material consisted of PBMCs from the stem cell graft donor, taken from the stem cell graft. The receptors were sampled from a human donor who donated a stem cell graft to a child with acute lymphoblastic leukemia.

The CDR3 reads CASSTQTVAGGTGELFF. CDR3 DNA sequence: TGTGCCAGCAGTACACAAACCGTAGCGGGAGGCACCGGGGAGCTGTTTTTT. The V gene is TRBV7-2, the J gene TRBJ2-2, with 10 bases identical to TRBD2. Losses at the gene ends were 6 bases for V and 4 bases for J; bases not matched to a gene: 11. The CDR3 totals 17 residues. Germline V gene lookup returns CDR1 SGHTA and CDR2 FQGNSA. The whole variable domain, remainder taken from reference TRBV7-2 and TRBJ2-2, is GAGVSQSPSNKVTEKGKDVELRCDPISGHTALYWYRQSLGQGLEFLIYFQGNSAPDKSGLPSDRFSAERTGGSVSTLTIQRTQQEDSAVYLCASSTQTVAGGTGELFFGEGSRLTVL.

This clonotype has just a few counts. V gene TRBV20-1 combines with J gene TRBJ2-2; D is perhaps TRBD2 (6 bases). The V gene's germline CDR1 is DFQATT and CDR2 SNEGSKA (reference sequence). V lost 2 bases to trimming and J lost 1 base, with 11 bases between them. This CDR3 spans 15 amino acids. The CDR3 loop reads CSARQKRVNTGELFF. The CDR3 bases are TGCAGTGCTAGACAAAAGCGGGTGAACACCGGGGAGCTGTTTTTT.

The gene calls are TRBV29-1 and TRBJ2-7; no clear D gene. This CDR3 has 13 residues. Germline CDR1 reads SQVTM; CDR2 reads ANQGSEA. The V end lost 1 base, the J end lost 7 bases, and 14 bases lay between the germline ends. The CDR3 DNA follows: TGCAGCGTTGAAGGCGAAGGGATCGGGGAGCAGTACTTC. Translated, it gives CSVEGEGIGEQYF.

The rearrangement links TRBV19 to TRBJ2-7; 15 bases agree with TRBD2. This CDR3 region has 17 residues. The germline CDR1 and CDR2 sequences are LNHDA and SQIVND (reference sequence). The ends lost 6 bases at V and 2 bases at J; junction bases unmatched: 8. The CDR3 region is CASSPGTSGRTPYEQYF. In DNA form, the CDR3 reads TGTGCCAGTAGCCCCGGGACTAGCGGGAGGACTCCCTACGAGCAGTACTTC.